The 28 T cell receptor beta chains given below trace back to one sample, sequenced in a study of blood T cell repertoires in COVID-19. Here immunoSEQ multiplex PCR was the method, and the copy in TCRdb shows in-frame clones only, minus some. The repertoire has approximately 240,000 clones, 86% of them found once; the top ten carry around 2.9%. Source material: peripheral blood. Every receptor here comes from a woman aged 30 to 39 who had recovered from COVID-19.

V is TRBV7-9 and J is TRBJ2-5; no clear D. V lost 5 bases and J lost 5, with 18 bases in between. CDR3 size: 15 residues. The germline V gene has CDR1 SEHNR and CDR2 FQNEAQ (reference sequence). The CDR3 DNA reads as TGTGCCAGCAGCCTCCTTGTGGGTAGCTTGGAGACCCAGTACTTC. This codes for CASSLLVGSLETQYF. Based on the CDR3 plus reference TRBV7-9 and TRBJ2-5, the full variable domain is DTGVSQNPRHKITKRGQNVTFRCDPISEHNRLYWYRQTLGQGPEFLTYFQNEAQLEKSRLLSDRFSAERPKGSFSTLEIQRTEQGDSAMYLCASSLLVGSLETQYFGPGTRLLVL.

This clone was seen only once. This chain joins TRBV19 and TRBJ1-5; 7 nucleotides align to TRBD1. The CDR3 runs 16 residues. CDR1 is LNHDA and CDR2 is SQIVND in the germline V gene (reference sequence). Unmatched junction bases numbered 7, after V lost 3 bases and J lost 2 bases. This CDR3 is CASSMRVGQGNQPQHF. The CDR3 bases are TGTGCCAGTAGTATGAGGGTCGGACAGGGCAATCAGCCCCAGCATTTT.

The chain combines TRBV7-9 with TRBJ1-3; 7 bases match TRBD1. Germline loops: CDR1 SEHNR, CDR2 FQNEAQ (reference sequence). V shed 5 bases and J 4 bases; nucleotides not matched to a gene: 14. The CDR3 is 17 amino acids. The CDR3 sequence is CASSPEALRDRGNTIYF. The DNA of the CDR3 is TGTGCCAGCAGCCCAGAAGCCCTCAGGGACAGAGGAAACACCATATATTTT.

The chain employs TRBV4-1 and TRBJ1-5; TRBD1 matches 8 bases. The CDR3 has 13 amino acids. V lost 1 base, J lost 13 bases, and 6 bases stayed unmatched. Germline values: CDR1 MGHRA, CDR2 YSYEKL. CDR3 DNA sequence: TGCGCCAGCAGCCAAGTTCGAGGGGACAGGCAGCATTTT. Translation gives CASSQVRGDRQHF.

The V gene is TRBV25-1, the J gene TRBJ1-6; D remains unclear. The CDR3 totals 12 residues. The V end lost 2 bases, the J end lost 12 bases, and 8 bases lay between the germline ends. The germline V gene encodes CDR1 MGHDK and CDR2 SYGVNS. The CDR3 reads CASSESLRPLHF. CDR3 coding DNA: TGTGCCAGCAGTGAAAGCTTGCGACCCCTCCACTTT.

This clone was seen a few times. The CDR3 coding sequence is TGTGCCAGCTCAAGGCGGGGAACTGAAGCTTTCTTT. It translates to CASSRRGTEAFF. V usage is TRBV18 and J usage is TRBJ1-1; D not resolved. With 5 bases removed from V and 5 bases from J, the gap between germline ends came to 9 bases. Germline CDR1 is KGHSH and CDR2 is LQKENI. This CDR3 spans 12 amino acids.

This chain uses TRBV6-2 or TRBV6-3 with TRBJ1-1; D unresolved. From germline, CDR1 is MNHEY and CDR2 SVGEGT. This CDR3 contains 14 residues. V was pared by 6 bases and J by 1 base, with 12 bases between. CDR3: CASSGMVQNTEAFF. The CDR3 DNA follows: TGTGCCAGCAGCGGCATGGTACAGAACACTGAAGCTTTCTTT.

The V gene is TRBV6-5, the J gene TRBJ2-1; 11 nucleotides agree with TRBD2. This CDR3 region has 15 residues. Germline CDR1 reads MNHEY; CDR2 reads SVGAGI. Germline trimming cut 5 bases from V and 5 bases from J; bases unmatched to any gene: 5. Here the CDR3 reads CASSTLAGGHNEQFF. DNA of the CDR3: TGTGCCAGCAGTACATTAGCGGGGGGGCACAATGAGCAGTTCTTC.

V and J are TRBV5-6 and TRBJ2-3, with 8 nucleotides matching TRBD2. The CDR3 runs to 16 residues. Germline CDR1 SGHDT, CDR2 YYEEEE. Unmatched junction bases numbered 5, after V lost 1 base and J lost 1 base. Here the CDR3 DNA reads TGTGCCAGCAGCTTGATCCGGGGGGGCGGCACAGATACGCAGTATTTT. Protein product: CASSLIRGGGTDTQYF.

The chain recombines TRBV10-3 with TRBJ2-5; D might be TRBD2 (5 bases). V was pared by 3 bases and J by 5 bases, with 19 bases between. The CDR3 extends over 16 amino acids. Germline V gives CDR1 ENHRY, CDR2 SYGVKD. The CDR3 coding sequence is TGTGCCATCAGTGACCCTGGACGGGGTCTCGGGGAGACCCAGTACTTC. Its protein product is CAISDPGRGLGETQYF.

This clone was seen a handful of times. This chain links TRBV7-6 with TRBJ1-4; 12 bases match TRBD1. The CDR3 loop spans 16 amino acids. Per the germline V gene, CDR1 is SGHVS and CDR2 is FNYEAQ. The trim removed 5 bases at V and 7 bases at J, leaving 8 bases unmatched. The CDR3 region is CASSPGQGAGGEKLFF. CDR3 DNA sequence: TGTGCCAGCAGCCCGGGACAGGGGGCGGGTGGTGAAAAACTGTTTTTT.

The rearrangement joins TRBV4-1 to TRBJ2-7; the match to TRBD1 covers 8 bases. Germline V gene lookup returns CDR1 MGHRA and CDR2 YSYEKL. CDR3 length: 16 residues. V gave up 4 bases and J gave up 3 bases; unmatched junction bases: 11. CDR3 amino acids: CASSPSWTGNDYEQYF. DNA for the CDR3: TGCGCCAGCAGCCCGAGCTGGACAGGGAATGACTACGAGCAGTACTTC.

This rearrangement joins TRBV19 to TRBJ2-7, with D tentatively TRBD1 (6 bases). This CDR3 is built from 15 residues. Trimming pared 6 bases from V and 3 bases from J, leaving 18 bases between. From germline, CDR1 is LNHDA and CDR2 SQIVND (reference sequence). The CDR3 region has the DNA TGTGCCAGTAGGAAGGACAGCTCGTCCGTCTACGAGCAGTACTTC. This gives the protein CASRKDSSSVYEQYF.

J is TRBJ2-7 and V is TRBV11-1; perhaps TRBD2 as D (5 bases). Trimming took off 0 bases at V and 4 bases at J, with 13 bases between the two ends. CDR1 is SGHAT and CDR2 is FQDESV in the germline V gene (reference sequence). This CDR3 is 15 amino acids long. The CDR3 DNA reads as TGTGCCAGCAGCTTAGCGCTAAGTGGAGGATACGAGCAGTACTTC. Protein product: CASSLALSGGYEQYF.

The chain carries TRBV4-3 and TRBJ2-3, with 12 bases identical to TRBD2. V lost 0 bases to trimming and J lost 2 bases; unmatched junction nucleotides: 3. The CDR3 has 17 amino acids. From germline, CDR1 is LGHNA and CDR2 YSLEER. CDR3 region: CASSQELAGGPTDTQYF. The CDR3 bases are TGCGCCAGCAGCCAAGAACTAGCGGGGGGCCCCACAGATACGCAGTATTTT.

The chain carries TRBV27 and TRBJ1-2; D is unclear. The CDR3 sequence is 13 residues long. Germline CDR1 MNHEY, CDR2 SMNVEV (reference sequence). Trimming took 5 bases from V and 8 from J, leaving 15 bases between them. The DNA for the CDR3 is TGTGCCAGCAGTCCGCTCAGAGGTTGGGGCTACACCTTC. This codes for CASSPLRGWGYTF.

This sequence joins TRBV6-2 or TRBV6-3 and TRBJ1-1; TRBD1 aligns across 8 bases. Germline CDR1 MNHEY, CDR2 SVGEGT. The CDR3 length is 15 residues. Trimming cost V 5 bases and J 0 bases; bases outside gene matches: 5. Here the CDR3 DNA reads TGTGCCAGCAGTAACGGACAGGGCCTGAACACTGAAGCTTTCTTT. It specifies CASSNGQGLNTEAFF.

The gene calls are TRBV7-9 and TRBJ2-7; TRBD1 matches 9 bases. Trimming at V came to 1 base and at J to 0 bases, leaving 4 bases not matched to a gene. Germline CDR1 reads SEHNR; CDR2 reads FQNEAQ (reference sequence). This CDR3 has 16 residues. The CDR3 DNA is TGTGCCAGCAGCTTAGTCTGGGACAGGGCCTCCTACGAGCAGTACTTC. This translates into CASSLVWDRASYEQYF.

The chain uses TRBV6-5 and TRBJ1-2; 7 nucleotides align to TRBD1. Germline V gives CDR1 MNHEY, CDR2 SVGAGI. CDR3 size: 13 residues. The J segment lost 8 bases and the V segment lost 6 bases, leaving 9 bases of the junction unmatched. CDR3 amino acids: CASSPRTGQGYTF. The CDR3 coding sequence is TGTGCCAGCAGCCCCAGGACAGGACAGGGCTACACCTTC.

The V call is TRBV12-5, the J call TRBJ2-7; the match to TRBD1 covers 11 bases. J lost 5 bases, V lost 5 bases, and 8 bases had no gene match. Looked up from germline, CDR1 is LGHNT and CDR2 is FRNRAP. This CDR3 contains 15 residues. The DNA for the CDR3 is TGTGCTAGTGGTCAGTCCGGGACAGGGGGACACGAGCAGTACTTC. Protein: CASGQSGTGGHEQYF.

This chain connects TRBV16 to TRBJ2-7, with TRBD1 as a possible D gene (5 bases). The CDR3 contains 14 residues. Germline CDR1 and CDR2: KGHSY and FQNENV. V gave up 4 bases and J gave up 1 base, with 11 bases separating them. CDR3 in DNA: TGTGCCAGCAGCCCACTCGACAGTTCCTACGAGCAGTACTTC. As protein: CASSPLDSSYEQYF. The full variable domain, completed using reference TRBV16 and TRBJ2-7, is GEEVAQTPKHLVRGEGQKAKLYCAPIKGHSYVFWYQQVLKNEFKFLISFQNENVFDETGMPKERFSAKCLPNSPCSLEIQATKLEDSAVYFCASSPLDSSYEQYFGPGTRLTVT.

V usage is TRBV2 and J usage is TRBJ1-6; 8 positions agree with TRBD1. The germline V gene has CDR1 SNHLY and CDR2 FYNNEI. Trimming took 3 bases from V and 9 from J; bases not matched to a gene: 4. The CDR3 covers 14 residues. CDR3 DNA sequence: TGTGCCAGCAGTGACAGGACAGGGCGTTCACCCCTCCACTTT. Protein: CASSDRTGRSPLHF.

This sequence joins TRBV5-1 and TRBJ2-7; TRBD2 matches at 7 bases. Germline V gene lookup returns CDR1 SGHRS and CDR2 YFSETQ. The CDR3 covers 14 residues. V lost 5 bases to trimming and J lost 6 bases; unmatched junction nucleotides: 11. CDR3 loop: CASRPELRGFEQYF. Here the CDR3 DNA reads TGCGCCAGCAGACCTGAGCTGCGGGGGTTCGAGCAGTACTTC.

This chain links TRBV27 with TRBJ2-4; unclear D gene. The V gene's germline CDR1 is MNHEY and CDR2 SMNVEV (reference sequence). Trimming shortened V by 6 bases and J by 0 bases, and 6 bases separated the two germline ends. The CDR3 is made up of 13 amino acids. The CDR3 reads CASSSRAKNIQYF. The DNA for the CDR3 is TGTGCCAGCAGCTCCCGAGCCAAAAACATTCAGTACTTC.

The gene calls are TRBV27 and TRBJ2-7; D is perhaps TRBD1 (5 bases). V shed 8 bases and J shed 5 bases, with 13 bases lying between them. Germline values: CDR1 MNHEY, CDR2 SMNVEV (reference sequence). The CDR3 length is 12 residues. CDR3 region: CASARGGNEQYF. CDR3 DNA sequence: TGTGCCAGCGCAAGGGGTGGGAACGAGCAGTACTTC.

A few counts support this clone. V is TRBV6-1 and J is TRBJ1-1; a possible D gene is TRBD1 (6 bases). The CDR3 spans 15 residues. The germline gives CDR1 MNHNS, CDR2 SASEGT. The V gene lost 2 bases and the J gene lost 6 bases, with 16 bases spanning the gap. The CDR3 protein is CASSETVRGVAEAFF. The CDR3 DNA sequence: TGTGCCAGCAGTGAAACGGTCAGGGGAGTTGCTGAAGCTTTCTTT.

The rearrangement uses TRBV5-8 and TRBJ1-5, with a possible D match to TRBD1 (6 bases). CDR1 is SGHTS, CDR2 YDEGEE, per germline. The length of the CDR3 is 14 residues. V lost 7 bases and J 0 bases, leaving 11 bases between the germline ends. In DNA form, the CDR3 reads TGTGCCAGCGGGGGCCGTTATAGCAATCAGCCCCAGCATTTT. As protein: CASGGRYSNQPQHF.

The chain links TRBV7-9 to TRBJ2-5; TRBD2 is a possible D gene (6 bases). Deletions cut 1 base from V and 1 base from J, with 13 bases between. Germline CDR1 reads SEHNR; CDR2 reads FQNEAQ (reference sequence). This CDR3 has 16 amino acids. The CDR3 sequence is CASSLGWRDLQETQYF. The DNA for the CDR3 is TGTGCCAGCAGCTTAGGGTGGCGGGATCTCCAAGAGACCCAGTACTTC.